The 9 T cell receptor beta chains given below trace back to one sample, sequenced in a study of beta chain features in type 1 diabetes. Whole-study findings and limits: Across all four CD4+ subsets, people with type 1 diabetes showed modestly shorter TCRB CDR3s.

Expressed TCRB transcripts were sequenced, since all the RNA that had been isolated was reverse transcribed. TCRdb's copy holds only in-frame clones and misses some; the assay was immunoSEQ multiplex PCR. This sample has roughly 150,000 clones, with 10% found just once. These receptors have no identified antigens. Sequences were obtained from central memory CD4+ T cells from blood. The receptor source for this set is a man younger than 40 with type 1 diabetes.

This sequence joins TRBV7-3 and TRBJ2-3; 9 bases align to TRBD2. From germline, CDR1 is SGHTA and CDR2 FQGTGA. Trimming took 6 bases from V and 5 from J; bases not matched to a gene: 6. The CDR3 spans 14 residues. The CDR3 region has the DNA TGTGCCAGCAGAAGGACTAGCGTAGAAGATACGCAGTATTTT. Translating it yields CASRRTSVEDTQYF.

This chain links TRBV4-2 with TRBJ2-7; 11 bases are a match to TRBD2. J was trimmed by 3 bases and V by 2 bases; bases with no gene match: 0. CDR3 length: 14 residues. CDR1 and CDR2 from the germline V gene are LGHNA and YNFKEQ. The CDR3 nucleotides are TGTGCCAGCAGCCAAACTAGCGGGAGCTACGAGCAGTACTTC. Its translation: CASSQTSGSYEQYF.

With regard to this clone: This sample includes further DNA sequences coding for the same CDR3. This chain uses TRBV18 with TRBJ1-2, with D maybe TRBD1 (6 bases). The CDR3 covers 13 residues. Trimming removed 3 bases at V and 4 bases at J, with 9 bases between. Looked up from germline, CDR1 is KGHSH and CDR2 is LQKENI. The CDR3 region is CASSPDSSYGYTF. CDR3 in DNA: TGTGCCAGCTCACCGGACAGTTCCTATGGCTACACCTTC.

The V call is TRBV18, the J call TRBJ2-5; a possible D gene is TRBD1 (6 bases). The CDR3 covers 14 residues. The germline CDR1 and CDR2 sequences are KGHSH and LQKENI. The V end was cut by 5 bases, the J end by 0 bases, with 10 bases between. The CDR3 DNA follows: TGTGCCAGCTCAACCACAGGGTACCAAGAGACCCAGTACTTC. Amino acid sequence: CASSTTGYQETQYF. Full variable domain (remainder filled in from reference TRBV18 and TRBJ2-5): NAGVMQNPRHLVRRRGQEARLRCSPMKGHSHVYWYRQLPEEGLKFMVYLQKENIIDESGMPKERFSAEFPKEGPSILRIQQVVRGDSAAYFCASSTTGYQETQYFGPGTRLLVL.

This clone turned up a few times. The CDR3 is CASSSNSVRGETQYF. The CDR3 nucleotides read TGTGCCAGCTCCTCAAATTCGGTCCGCGGGGAGACCCAGTACTTC. V gene TRBV28 combines with J gene TRBJ2-5; D is possibly TRBD2 (5 bases). Germline-derived CDR1 and CDR2 are MDHEN and SYDVKM. The ends were cut back, 8 bases at V and 5 bases at J, with 21 bases in the middle. This CDR3 is 15 amino acids long.

V and J are TRBV4-2 and TRBJ2-1, with D possibly matching TRBD2 (6 bases). The CDR3 totals 16 residues. Trimming took 4 bases from V and 5 from J, leaving 18 bases between them. Germline CDR1 LGHNA, CDR2 YNFKEQ. The DNA of the CDR3 is TGTGCCAGCAGCCTACAGCTAGCGAGAGAAAACAATGAGCAGTTCTTC. Protein sequence: CASSLQLARENNEQFF.

This clone occurred a few times. The chain combines TRBV29-1 with TRBJ1-5, with a tentative D call TRBD1 (5 bases). The CDR3 runs to 13 residues. The germline V gene encodes CDR1 SQVTM and CDR2 ANQGSEA. Deletions cut 7 bases from V and 5 bases from J, with 15 bases between. The CDR3: CSASQSGDQPQHF. Written as DNA, the CDR3 is TGCAGCGCTTCGCAGTCGGGGGATCAGCCCCAGCATTTT.

This clone was counted only a few times. The rearrangement links TRBV7-9 to TRBJ2-7; 15 bases are a match to TRBD2. Germline CDR1 is SEHNR and CDR2 is FQNEAQ (reference sequence). The CDR3 length is 19 residues. Germline trimming cut 0 bases from V and 2 bases from J; bases unmatched to any gene: 8. In DNA, the CDR3 is TGTGCCAGCAGCTTAGCCCCGGGACTAGCGGGAGGAGGGGCCTACGAGCAGTACTTC. It codes for CASSLAPGLAGGGAYEQYF.

This clone was seen repeatedly, ten times or more. Different DNA sequences within this sample yield the same CDR3. The chain couples TRBV10-3 to TRBJ2-2; D remains ambiguous. CDR3 size: 13 residues. V gave up 3 bases and J gave up 1 base, with 3 bases separating them. Germline lookup yields CDR1 ENHRY and CDR2 SYGVKD. The CDR3 is CAISDQNTGELFF. The CDR3 bases are TGTGCCATCAGTGACCAGAACACCGGGGAGCTGTTTTTT.